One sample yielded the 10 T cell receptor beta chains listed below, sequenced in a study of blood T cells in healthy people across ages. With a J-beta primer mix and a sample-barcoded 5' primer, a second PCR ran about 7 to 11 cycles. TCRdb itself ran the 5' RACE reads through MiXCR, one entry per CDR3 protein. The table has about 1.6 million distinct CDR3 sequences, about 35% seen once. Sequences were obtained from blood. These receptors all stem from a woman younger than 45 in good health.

The chain's CDR3 is CASSRVGSGEQFF. Here the CDR3 DNA reads TGTGCCAGCAGCCGGGTCGGTAGCGGGGAGCAGTTCTTC. The rearrangement joins TRBV16 to TRBJ2-1, with 7 bases that match TRBD2. This CDR3 has 13 amino acids. The V gene's germline CDR1 is KGHSY and CDR2 FQNENV. Trimming at V came to 4 bases and at J to 10 bases, leaving 7 bases not matched to a gene.

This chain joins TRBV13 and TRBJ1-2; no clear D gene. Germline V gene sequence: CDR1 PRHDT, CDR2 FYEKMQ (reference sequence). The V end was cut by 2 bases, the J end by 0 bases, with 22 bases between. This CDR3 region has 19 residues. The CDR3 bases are TGTGCCAGCAGCTTACGGGTTCGGGATTCAGGCTTTACTAACTATGGCTACACCTTC. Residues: CASSLRVRDSGFTNYGYTF. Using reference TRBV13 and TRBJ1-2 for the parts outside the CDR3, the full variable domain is AAGVIQSPRHLIKEKRETATLKCYPIPRHDTVYWYQQGPGQDPQFLISFYEKMQSDKGSIPDRFSAQQFSDYHSELNMSSLELGDSALYFCASSLRVRDSGFTNYGYTFGSGTRLTVV.

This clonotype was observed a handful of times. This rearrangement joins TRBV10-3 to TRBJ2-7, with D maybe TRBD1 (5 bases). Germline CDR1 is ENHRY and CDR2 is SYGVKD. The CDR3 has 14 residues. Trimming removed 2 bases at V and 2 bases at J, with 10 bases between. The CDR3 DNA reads TGTGCCATCAGTGAGCTAGGGGCGGCCTACGAGCAGTACTTC. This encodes CAISELGAAYEQYF.

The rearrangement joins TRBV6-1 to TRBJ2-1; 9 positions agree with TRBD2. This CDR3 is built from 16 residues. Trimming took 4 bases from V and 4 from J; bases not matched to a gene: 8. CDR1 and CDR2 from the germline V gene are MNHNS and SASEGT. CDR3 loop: CASSALGSGRYNEQFF. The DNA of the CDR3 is TGTGCCAGCAGTGCCTTGGGGAGCGGGAGGTACAATGAGCAGTTCTTC.

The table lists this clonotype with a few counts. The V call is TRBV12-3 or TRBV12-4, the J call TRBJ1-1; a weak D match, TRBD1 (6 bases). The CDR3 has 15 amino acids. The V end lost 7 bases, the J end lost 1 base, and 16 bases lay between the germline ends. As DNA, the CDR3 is TGTGCCAGCACACAGGGCGACAGGAGGAACACTGAAGCTTTCTTT. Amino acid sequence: CASTQGDRRNTEAFF.

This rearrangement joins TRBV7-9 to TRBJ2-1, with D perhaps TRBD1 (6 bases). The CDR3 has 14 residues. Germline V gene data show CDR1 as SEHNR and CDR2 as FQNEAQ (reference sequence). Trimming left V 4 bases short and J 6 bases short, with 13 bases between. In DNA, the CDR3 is TGTGCCAGCAGCTCCTGGATAGGGGGCAATGAGCAGTTCTTC. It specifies CASSSWIGGNEQFF.

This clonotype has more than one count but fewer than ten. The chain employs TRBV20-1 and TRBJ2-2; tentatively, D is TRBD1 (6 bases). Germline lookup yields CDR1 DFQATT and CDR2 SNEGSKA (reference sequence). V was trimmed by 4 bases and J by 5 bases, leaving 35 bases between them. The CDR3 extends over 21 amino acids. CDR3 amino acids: CSATYSPGDRPGRKNTGELFF. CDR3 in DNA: TGCAGTGCTACCTACTCTCCCGGAGACAGGCCGGGCCGTAAGAATACCGGGGAGCTGTTTTTT.

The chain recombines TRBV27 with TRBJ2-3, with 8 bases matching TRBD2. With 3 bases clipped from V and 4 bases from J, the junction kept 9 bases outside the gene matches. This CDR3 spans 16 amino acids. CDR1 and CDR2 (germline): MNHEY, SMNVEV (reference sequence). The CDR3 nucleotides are TGTGCCAGCAGTTTGGACGGCGGGGGGCCATCAGATACGCAGTATTTT. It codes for CASSLDGGGPSDTQYF.

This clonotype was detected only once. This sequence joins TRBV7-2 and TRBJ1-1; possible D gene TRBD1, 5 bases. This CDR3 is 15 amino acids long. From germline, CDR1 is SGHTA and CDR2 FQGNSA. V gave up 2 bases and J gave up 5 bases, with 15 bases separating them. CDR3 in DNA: TGTGCCAGCAGCTTACGGGGGAGAGTAGGTACTGAAGCTTTCTTT. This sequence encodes CASSLRGRVGTEAFF.

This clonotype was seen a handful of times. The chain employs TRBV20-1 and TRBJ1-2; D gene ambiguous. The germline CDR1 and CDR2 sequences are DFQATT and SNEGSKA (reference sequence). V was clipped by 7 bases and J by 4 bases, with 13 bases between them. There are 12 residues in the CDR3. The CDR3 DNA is TGCAGTGTGTTTAAGCCCACCTATGGCTACACCTTC. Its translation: CSVFKPTYGYTF.